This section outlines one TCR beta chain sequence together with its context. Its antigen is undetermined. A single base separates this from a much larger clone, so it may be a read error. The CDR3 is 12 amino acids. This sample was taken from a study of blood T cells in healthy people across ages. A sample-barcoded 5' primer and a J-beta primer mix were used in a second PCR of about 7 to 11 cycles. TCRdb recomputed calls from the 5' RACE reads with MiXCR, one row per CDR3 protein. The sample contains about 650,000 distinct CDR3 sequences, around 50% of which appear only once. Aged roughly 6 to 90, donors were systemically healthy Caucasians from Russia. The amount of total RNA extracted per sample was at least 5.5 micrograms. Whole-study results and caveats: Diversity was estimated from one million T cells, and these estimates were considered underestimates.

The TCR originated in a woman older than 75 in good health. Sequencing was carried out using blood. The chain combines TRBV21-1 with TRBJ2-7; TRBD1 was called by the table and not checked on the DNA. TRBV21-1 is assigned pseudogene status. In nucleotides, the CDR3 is TGTGCCAGCAGTACAGGGTCCTGCGAGCAGTACTTC. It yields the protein CASSTGSCEQYF.